This passage covers 26 T cell receptor beta chains from one sample sequenced in a study of untreated major depressive disorder. General observations from the study: Depressed patients' CD4+ T cells carried increased TRBV05-01 (Vbeta 5.1) usage versus control CD4+ T cells.

These receptors have no identified antigens. Profiling relied on immunoSEQ multiplex PCR, and the TCRdb table lists in-frame clones only, not all of them. The sample records 10,000 to 15,000 clones, roughly 91% being singletons. Sequenced sample: CD4+ T cells from PBMCs. These TCRs come from a man aged 30 to 39 with major depressive disorder.

V and J are TRBV5-5 and TRBJ1-6, with 9 bases that match TRBD1. The CDR3 is 16 amino acids. V dropped 5 bases and J dropped 0; count of bases not matched to a gene: 3. CDR1 and CDR2 from the germline V gene are SGHKS and YYEKEE (reference sequence). The CDR3 reads CASRTGQGSYNSPLHF. In DNA form, the CDR3 reads TGTGCCAGCAGGACGGGACAGGGCTCCTATAATTCACCCCTCCACTTT.

The genes are TRBV5-1 and TRBJ2-3; no definite D call. Germline CDR1 is SGHRS and CDR2 is YFSETQ. Deletions cut 0 bases from V and 1 base from J, with 6 bases between. The CDR3 runs 14 residues. The CDR3 DNA reads as TGCGCCAGCAGCTTGGTGGCGGGCACAGATACGCAGTATTTT. Translating it yields CASSLVAGTDTQYF.

This clone occurred once. This chain links TRBV2 with TRBJ1-5; a possible D gene is TRBD1 (6 bases). Germline V gene sequence: CDR1 SNHLY, CDR2 FYNNEI. V lost 2 bases, J lost 9 bases, and 23 bases lay in between. The CDR3 extends over 17 amino acids. DNA of the CDR3: TGTGCCAGCAGTGAAATGGCAGGGGCGTCGATAAAAAGGCCCCAGCATTTT. It encodes CASSEMAGASIKRPQHF.

V usage is TRBV19 and J usage is TRBJ1-6; 8 nucleotides align to TRBD1. This CDR3 is 16 amino acids long. Germline assignment: CDR1 LNHDA and CDR2 SQIVND (reference sequence). V shed 1 base and J 7 bases; nucleotides not matched to a gene: 6. This CDR3 is CASSIGRTGSNSPLHF. The CDR3 nucleotides read TGTGCCAGTAGTATAGGTCGGACAGGGAGCAATTCACCCCTCCACTTT.

This chain links TRBV12-5 with TRBJ1-2; 7 bases are a match to TRBD1. Trimming at V came to 6 bases and at J to 6 bases, leaving 13 bases not matched to a gene. The CDR3 extends over 15 amino acids. Germline CDR1 and CDR2: LGHNT and FRNRAP. CDR3 sequence (DNA): TGTGCTAGTGGCACCCCCGCAGGGGGTCAGAATGGCTACACCTTC. Its translation: CASGTPAGGQNGYTF. Complete variable domain (other parts from reference TRBV12-5 and TRBJ1-2): DARVTQTPRHKVTEMGQEVTMRCQPILGHNTVFWYRQTMMQGLELLAYFRNRAPLDDSGMPKDRFSAEMPDATLATLKIQPSEPRDSAVYFCASGTPAGGQNGYTFGSGTRLTVV.

The chain is built from TRBV28 and TRBJ2-3, with 8 bases fitting TRBD2. The CDR3 covers 16 residues. In germline, CDR1 is MDHEN, CDR2 SYDVKM. J was trimmed by 1 base and V by 1 base; bases with no gene match: 4. CDR3 nucleotide sequence: TGTGCCAGCAGTTTATTCCGGCGGGGGGGCACAGATACGCAGTATTTT. Protein sequence: CASSLFRRGGTDTQYF.

J is TRBJ2-3 and V is TRBV6-1; D is possibly TRBD2 (5 bases). The CDR3 totals 15 residues. V lost 2 bases and J 4 bases, leaving 13 bases between the germline ends. Germline V gives CDR1 MNHNS, CDR2 SASEGT. The CDR3 sequence: CASSEPGSGSDTQYF. The CDR3 DNA follows: TGTGCCAGCAGTGAACCTGGCAGCGGATCAGATACGCAGTATTTT.

The chain combines TRBV6-6 with TRBJ2-7; D tentatively fits TRBD1 or TRBD2 (5 bases each). Trimming took off 5 bases at V and 7 bases at J, with 21 bases between the two ends. CDR1 and CDR2 (germline): MNHNY, SVGAGI (reference sequence). There are 15 residues in the CDR3. This chain's CDR3 is CASSQPPGTLGEQYF. The CDR3 DNA sequence: TGTGCCAGCAGTCAACCCCCAGGGACGCTTGGGGAGCAGTACTTC.

This chain uses TRBV30 with TRBJ1-6; 7 bases are a match to TRBD1. The V segment lost 3 bases and the J segment 3 bases; nucleotides outside the gene matches: 11. The germline V gene encodes CDR1 GTSNPN and CDR2 SVGIG (reference sequence). The CDR3 runs 17 residues. CDR3 in DNA: TGTGCCTGGAGCGCATGGACAGGTGGAATCTATAATTCACCCCTCCACTTT. Its translation: CAWSAWTGGIYNSPLHF.

The chain combines TRBV2 with TRBJ2-5; D is tentatively TRBD1 or TRBD2 (5 bases each). Per germline, CDR1 SNHLY and CDR2 FYNNEI. The V end lost 11 bases, the J end lost 4 bases, and 14 bases lay between the germline ends. The CDR3 covers 12 residues. Here the CDR3 reads CAVTGTGETQYF. In nucleotides, the CDR3 is TGTGCCGTTACCGGGACGGGAGAGACCCAGTACTTC.

This chain connects TRBV5-6 to TRBJ1-5; D not certain. Trimming removed 0 bases from V and 0 bases from J, with 7 bases in between. CDR1 and CDR2 (germline): SGHDT, YYEEEE. The CDR3 is 15 residues long. The CDR3 bases are TGTGCCAGCAGCTTGGTGTCAGCTAGCAATCAGCCCCAGCATTTT. Translation: CASSLVSASNQPQHF. The full variable domain, rest sourced from reference TRBV5-6 and TRBJ1-5, is DAGVTQSPTHLIKTRGQQVTLRCSPKSGHDTVSWYQQALGQGPQFIFQYYEEEERQRGNFPDRFSGHQFPNYSSELNVNALLLGDSALYLCASSLVSASNQPQHFGDGTRLSIL.

The chain is built from TRBV30 and TRBJ1-3, with D perhaps matching TRBD1 (5 bases). Germline CDR1 and CDR2: GTSNPN and SVGIG (reference sequence). The V end was cut by 2 bases, the J end by 4 bases, with 9 bases between. This CDR3 region has 13 residues. The DNA of the CDR3 is TGTGCCTGGAGTAGGGGAGAGGGAAACACCATATATTTT. Its translation is CAWSRGEGNTIYF.

CDR3 in DNA: TGTGCCAGCAGCTTCACGAACACCGGGGAGCTGTTTTTT. It codes for CASSFTNTGELFF. The chain employs TRBV11-2 and TRBJ2-2, with D uncertain. Germline CDR1 is SGHAT and CDR2 is FQNNGV. The CDR3 sequence is 13 residues long. Trimming removed 3 bases from V and 0 bases from J, with 2 bases in between.

V gene TRBV9 combines with J gene TRBJ1-5; D gene ambiguous. CDR3 size: 13 residues. The germline V gene has CDR1 SGDLS and CDR2 YYNGEE. V was trimmed by 4 bases and J by 7 bases, leaving 12 bases between them. The CDR3 DNA reads as TGTGCCAGCAGCCTTCAACACGGGCAGCCCCAGCATTTT. Its translation: CASSLQHGQPQHF.

The chain recombines TRBV5-1 with TRBJ1-3; the match to TRBD1 covers 7 bases. V was clipped by 0 bases and J by 0 bases; unmatched bases: 3. Germline V gives CDR1 SGHRS, CDR2 YFSETQ. The CDR3 contains 16 residues. CDR3 loop: CASSLGGQHSGNTIYF. The CDR3 nucleotides are TGCGCCAGCAGCTTGGGGGGACAGCACTCTGGAAACACCATATATTTT.

This clone was observed a single time. The chain couples TRBV30 to TRBJ2-1; the match to TRBD2 covers 11 bases. The V gene end was trimmed by 4 bases and the J gene end by 4 bases; junction bases not matched to a gene: 6. The CDR3 extends over 15 amino acids. Germline values: CDR1 GTSNPN, CDR2 SVGIG (reference sequence). As DNA, the CDR3 is TGTGCCTGGACGCCGGGACTAGCGGTTTACAATGAGCAGTTCTTC. Residues: CAWTPGLAVYNEQFF.

V gene TRBV30 combines with J gene TRBJ2-3; D unresolved. The CDR3 loop spans 14 amino acids. CDR1 and CDR2 (germline): GTSNPN, SVGIG (reference sequence). The V gene lost 0 bases and the J gene lost 1 base, with 8 bases spanning the gap. CDR3 amino acids: CAWSVLLGTDTQYF. As DNA, the CDR3 is TGTGCCTGGAGTGTACTTCTTGGCACAGATACGCAGTATTTT.

As concerns this clone: At the DNA level, this CDR3 is encoded by other sequences in the same sample as well. CDR3 protein: CASSDGQGGTGELFF. The CDR3 coding sequence is TGTGCCAGCAGTGATGGTCAGGGAGGGACCGGGGAGCTGTTTTTT. The chain joins TRBV2 to TRBJ2-2, with 7 bases fitting TRBD2. CDR1 and CDR2 from the germline V gene are SNHLY and FYNNEI. The CDR3 has 15 residues. V trimming: 3 bases; J trimming: 5 bases; junction bases outside the gene matches: 6.

The rearrangement joins TRBV7-9 to TRBJ1-1, with a tentative D call TRBD1 (5 bases). Germline CDR1 reads SEHNR; CDR2 reads FQNEAQ (reference sequence). This CDR3 contains 13 residues. With 1 base removed from V and 3 bases from J, the gap between germline ends came to 6 bases. The DNA of the CDR3 is TGTGCCAGCAGCTTAGAGGGGCACACTGAAGCTTTCTTT. Protein sequence: CASSLEGHTEAFF.

This chain uses TRBV5-1 with TRBJ2-3, with 8 nucleotides matching TRBD1. With 4 bases clipped from V and 0 bases from J, the junction kept 1 base outside the gene matches. CDR3 length equals 14 residues. The germline CDR1 and CDR2 sequences are SGHRS and YFSETQ. CDR3 loop: CASSGQGSTDTQYF. In nucleotides, the CDR3 is TGCGCCAGCAGCGGACAGGGTAGCACAGATACGCAGTATTTT.

This clone was detected only a few times. The V call is TRBV7-6, the J call TRBJ1-6, with D possibly TRBD1 on 6 matching bases. Trimming shortened V by 4 bases and J by 7 bases, and 14 bases separated the two germline ends. There are 15 residues in the CDR3. The germline V gene has CDR1 SGHVS and CDR2 FNYEAQ. The CDR3 nucleotides are TGTGCCAGCAGCTCGGACAGCCGTACCAATTCACCCCTCCACTTT. This sequence encodes CASSSDSRTNSPLHF.

The chain carries TRBV13 and TRBJ2-7; 9 bases map to TRBD2. With 2 bases clipped from V and 7 bases from J, the junction kept 18 bases outside the gene matches. Germline lookup yields CDR1 PRHDT and CDR2 FYEKMQ (reference sequence). This CDR3 contains 18 residues. The CDR3, as DNA: TGTGCCAGCAGCTTAATGAGTCTAGCGGGGCCTTTCACTGGGGAGCAGTACTTC. Encoded protein: CASSLMSLAGPFTGEQYF.

The chain employs TRBV7-6 and TRBJ1-6, with no clear D. The CDR3 is 13 amino acids. Looked up from germline, CDR1 is SGHVS and CDR2 is FNYEAQ. Trimming took 6 bases from V and 9 from J, leaving 12 bases between them. CDR3 loop: CASRYSAGSPLHF. DNA of the CDR3: TGTGCCAGCAGGTATTCGGCGGGTTCACCCCTCCACTTT. The variable domain in full, with the rest retrieved from reference TRBV7-6 and TRBJ1-6, is GAGVSQSPRYKVTKRGQDVALRCDPISGHVSLYWYRQALGQGPEFLTYFNYEAQQDKSGLPNDRFSAERPEGSISTLTIQRTEQRDSAMYRCASRYSAGSPLHFGNGTRLTVT.

This clone turned up a few times. The V and J genes are TRBV30 and TRBJ1-1, with D perhaps matching TRBD1 (6 bases). In germline, CDR1 is GTSNPN, CDR2 SVGIG (reference sequence). The CDR3 covers 11 residues. V gave up 2 bases and J gave up 7 bases, with 8 bases separating them. CDR3 in amino acids: CAWSRTVEAFF. In DNA form, the CDR3 reads TGTGCCTGGAGTCGGACAGTTGAAGCTTTCTTT.

This chain links TRBV7-9 with TRBJ1-6; D gene uncertain. V was shortened by 5 bases and J by 9 bases, with 8 bases between the two germline ends. Germline V gene sequence: CDR1 SEHNR, CDR2 FQNEAQ (reference sequence). The CDR3 extends over 12 amino acids. CDR3 amino acids: CASSRSFSPLHF. In DNA form, the CDR3 reads TGTGCCAGCAGCCGGAGCTTTTCACCCCTCCACTTT. Based on the CDR3 plus reference TRBV7-9 and TRBJ1-6, the full variable domain is DTGVSQNPRHKITKRGQNVTFRCDPISEHNRLYWYRQTLGQGPEFLTYFQNEAQLEKSRLLSDRFSAERPKGSFSTLEIQRTEQGDSAMYLCASSRSFSPLHFGNGTRLTVT.

The chain couples TRBV27 to TRBJ2-7; 7 bases are a match to TRBD2. The CDR3 runs 16 residues. CDR1 MNHEY and CDR2 SMNVEV come from the germline V gene (reference sequence). V lost 7 bases and J lost 4; bases outside the gene matches: 16. In DNA, the CDR3 is TGTGCCAGCAAGGGCCTAGGAGCGGGGAAAGCTTACGAGCAGTACTTC. This sequence encodes CASKGLGAGKAYEQYF.